A single TCR beta chain is shown here with its context. Seattle's enrolled individuals joined amid active infection and were then monitored longitudinally. The sample comes from a study of blood T cell repertoires in COVID-19. In the study overall: The analysed material was cDNA or gDNA that came from T cells, B-cell-depleted T cells, or PBMCs.

CDR3 length: 14 residues. Per germline, CDR1 LNHDA and CDR2 SQIVND (reference sequence). V shed 1 base and J shed 8 bases, with 11 bases lying between them. As handled by the study authors: Amplified reference gene primers provided the basis for estimating nucleated cell counts. Here immunoSEQ multiplex PCR was the method, and the copy in TCRdb shows in-frame clones only, minus some. The DNA was the basis for D and trimming; V, J and clone size are from that table. The sample shows some 400,000 clones, more than 75% of them seen only once. The chain is built from TRBV19 and TRBJ1-4, with D possibly TRBD1 on 5 matching bases. This receptor was obtained from a woman aged 55-69 years with COVID-19, enrolled during active disease. Material for sequencing was peripheral blood. The CDR3 DNA follows: TGTGCCAGTAGTATAGGCCGACAGCCCGAAAAACTGTTTTTT. Its protein product is CASSIGRQPEKLFF.